Below, one TCR beta chain is given with its context. PCR primers comprised 60 Vbeta and 13 Jbeta primers. How the authors handled the data: In a later analysis, 75 million to 85 million unique TCR beta chains included roughly 11 million shared by two or more donors. Some clones are missing from TCRdb's copy, which holds only in-frame ones; the method was immunoSEQ multiplex PCR. For V, J and clone size, that table is used; D and trimming come from the DNA. Here the sample spans around 40,000 clones, 75% to 90% being singletons. The sample comes from a study of cytomegalovirus exposure and HLA in healthy donors. V gave up 0 bases and J gave up 6 bases; unmatched junction bases: 4. The CDR3 loop spans 15 amino acids. CDR1 is MRHNA, CDR2 SNTAGT, per germline.

The chain recombines TRBV6-4 with TRBJ2-1, with TRBD2 matching over 8 bases. Input material: PBMCs. The clonotype originates from a woman aged 40 to 55 in good health and CMV-seropositive. For the CDR3, the DNA is TGTGCCAGCAGTGACTCAGCGGGGGCGGGCAATGAGCAGTTCTTC. It yields the protein CASSDSAGAGNEQFF.